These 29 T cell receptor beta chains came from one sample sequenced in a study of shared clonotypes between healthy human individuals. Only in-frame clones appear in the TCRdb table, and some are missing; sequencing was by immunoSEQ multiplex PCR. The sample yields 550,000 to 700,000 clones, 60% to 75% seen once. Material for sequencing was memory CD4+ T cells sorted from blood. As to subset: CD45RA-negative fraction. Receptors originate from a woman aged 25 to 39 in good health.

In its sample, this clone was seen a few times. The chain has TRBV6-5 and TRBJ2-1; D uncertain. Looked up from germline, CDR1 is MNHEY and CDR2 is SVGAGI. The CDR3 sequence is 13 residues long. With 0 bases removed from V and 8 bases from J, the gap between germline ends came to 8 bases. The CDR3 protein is CASSYSFKYEQFF. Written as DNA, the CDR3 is TGTGCCAGCAGTTACTCGTTTAAGTATGAGCAGTTCTTC.

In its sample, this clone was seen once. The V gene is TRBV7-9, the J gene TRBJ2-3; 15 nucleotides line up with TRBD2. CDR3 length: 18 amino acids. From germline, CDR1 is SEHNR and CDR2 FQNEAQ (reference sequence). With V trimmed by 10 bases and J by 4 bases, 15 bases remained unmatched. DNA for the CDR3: TGTGCCACCAAAGCAAGCCCAGGACTAGCGGGAGGGCCAGATACGCAGTATTTT. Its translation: CATKASPGLAGGPDTQYF.

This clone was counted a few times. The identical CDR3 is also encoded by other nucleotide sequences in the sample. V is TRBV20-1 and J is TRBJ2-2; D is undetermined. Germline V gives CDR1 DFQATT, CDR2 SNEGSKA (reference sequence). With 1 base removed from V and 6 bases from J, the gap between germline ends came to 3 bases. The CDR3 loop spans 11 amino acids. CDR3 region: CSARGPGELFF. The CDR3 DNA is TGCAGTGCTAGAGGTCCCGGGGAGCTGTTTTTT.

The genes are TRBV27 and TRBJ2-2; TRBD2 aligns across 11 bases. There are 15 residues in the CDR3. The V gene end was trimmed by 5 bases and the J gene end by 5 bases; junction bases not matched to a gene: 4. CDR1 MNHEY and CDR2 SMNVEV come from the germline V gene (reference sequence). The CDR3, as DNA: TGTGCCAGCAGTATGAGGACTAGCGGGACCGGGGAGCTGTTTTTT. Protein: CASSMRTSGTGELFF.

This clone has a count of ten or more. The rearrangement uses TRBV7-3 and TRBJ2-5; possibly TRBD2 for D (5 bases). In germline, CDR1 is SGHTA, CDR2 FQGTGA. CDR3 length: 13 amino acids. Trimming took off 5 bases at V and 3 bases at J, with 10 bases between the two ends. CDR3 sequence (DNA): TGTGCCAGCAGCGAACAAGCGGAAGAGACCCAGTACTTC. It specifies CASSEQAEETQYF.

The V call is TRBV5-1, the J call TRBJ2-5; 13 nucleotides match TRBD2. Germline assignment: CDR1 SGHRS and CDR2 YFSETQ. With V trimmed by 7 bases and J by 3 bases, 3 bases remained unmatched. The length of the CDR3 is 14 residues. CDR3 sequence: CASFGLAGEETQYF. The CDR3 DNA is TGCGCCAGCTTTGGACTAGCGGGAGAAGAGACCCAGTACTTC.

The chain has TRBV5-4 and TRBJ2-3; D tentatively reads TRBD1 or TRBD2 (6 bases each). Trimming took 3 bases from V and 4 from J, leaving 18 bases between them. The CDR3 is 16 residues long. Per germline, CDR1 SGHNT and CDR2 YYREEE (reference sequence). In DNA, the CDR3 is TGTGCCAGCAGCTCTAGCTTCAAGGGGGGCCCAGATACGCAGTATTTT. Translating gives CASSSSFKGGPDTQYF.

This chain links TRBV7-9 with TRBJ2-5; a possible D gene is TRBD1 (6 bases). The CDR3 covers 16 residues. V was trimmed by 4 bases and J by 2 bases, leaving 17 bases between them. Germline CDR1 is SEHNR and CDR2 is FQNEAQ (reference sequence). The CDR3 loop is CASSYGIQGLQETQYF. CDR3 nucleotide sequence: TGTGCCAGCAGCTACGGGATTCAGGGGTTACAAGAGACCCAGTACTTC.

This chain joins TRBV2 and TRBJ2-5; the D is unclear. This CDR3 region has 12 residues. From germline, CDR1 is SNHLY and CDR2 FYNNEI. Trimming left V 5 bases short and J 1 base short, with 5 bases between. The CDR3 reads CASSYAQETQYF. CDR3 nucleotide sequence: TGTGCCAGCAGTTATGCCCAAGAGACCCAGTACTTC.

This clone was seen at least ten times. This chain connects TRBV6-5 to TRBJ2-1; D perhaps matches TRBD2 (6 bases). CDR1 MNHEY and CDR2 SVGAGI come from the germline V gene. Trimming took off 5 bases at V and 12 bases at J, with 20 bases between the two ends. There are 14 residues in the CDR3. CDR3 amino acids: CASSTGLNSLGQFF. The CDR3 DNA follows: TGTGCCAGCAGTACCGGACTAAATAGTCTGGGGCAGTTCTTC.

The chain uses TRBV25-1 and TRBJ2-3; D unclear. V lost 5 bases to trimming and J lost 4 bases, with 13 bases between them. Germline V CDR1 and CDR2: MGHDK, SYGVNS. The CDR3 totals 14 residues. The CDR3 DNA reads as TGTGCCAGCAGTCAACCCGGACCATCAGATACGCAGTATTTT. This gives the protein CASSQPGPSDTQYF.

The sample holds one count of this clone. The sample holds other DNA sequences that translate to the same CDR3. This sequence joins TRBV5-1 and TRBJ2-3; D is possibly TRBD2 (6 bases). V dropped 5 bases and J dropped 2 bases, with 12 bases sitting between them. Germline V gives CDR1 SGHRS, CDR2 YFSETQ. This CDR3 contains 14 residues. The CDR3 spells CASSPGTLTDTQYF. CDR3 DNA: TGCGCCAGCAGTCCCGGGACTCTCACAGATACGCAGTATTTT.

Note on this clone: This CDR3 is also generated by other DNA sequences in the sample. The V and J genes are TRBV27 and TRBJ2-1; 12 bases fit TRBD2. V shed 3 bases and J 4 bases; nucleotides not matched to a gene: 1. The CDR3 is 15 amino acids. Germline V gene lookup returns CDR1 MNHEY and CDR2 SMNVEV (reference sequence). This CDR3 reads CASSFGLAGYNEQFF. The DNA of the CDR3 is TGTGCCAGCAGTTTCGGACTAGCGGGGTACAATGAGCAGTTCTTC.

DNA for the CDR3: TGTGCCAGCAGCTTAACCGGAGGACAGGGAGTATTTCAGCCCCAGCATTTT. The encoded protein is CASSLTGGQGVFQPQHF. The chain has TRBV7-3 and TRBJ1-5; 8 bases match TRBD1. The CDR3 runs to 17 residues. Germline V gives CDR1 SGHTA, CDR2 FQGTGA. V dropped 0 bases and J dropped 6; count of bases not matched to a gene: 10.

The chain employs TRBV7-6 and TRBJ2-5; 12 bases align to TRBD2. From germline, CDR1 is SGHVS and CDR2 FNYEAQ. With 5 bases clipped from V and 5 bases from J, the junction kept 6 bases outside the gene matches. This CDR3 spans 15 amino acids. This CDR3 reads CASSPGLAGKETQYF. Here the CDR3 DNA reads TGTGCCAGCAGCCCTGGACTAGCGGGAAAGGAGACCCAGTACTTC.

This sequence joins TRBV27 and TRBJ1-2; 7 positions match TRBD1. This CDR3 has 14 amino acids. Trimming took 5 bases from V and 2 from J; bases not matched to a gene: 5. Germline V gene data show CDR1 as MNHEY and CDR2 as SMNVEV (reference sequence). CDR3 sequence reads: CASSKQGQNYGYTF. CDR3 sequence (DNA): TGTGCCAGCAGTAAACAGGGACAGAACTATGGCTACACCTTC.

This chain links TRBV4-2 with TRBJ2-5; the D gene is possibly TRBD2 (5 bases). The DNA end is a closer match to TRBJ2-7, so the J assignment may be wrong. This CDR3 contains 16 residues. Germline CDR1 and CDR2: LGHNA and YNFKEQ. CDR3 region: CASSPQYQRRSYEQYF. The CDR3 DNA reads TGTGCCAGCAGCCCCCAGTACCAGCGGAGATCCTACGAGCAGTACTTC.

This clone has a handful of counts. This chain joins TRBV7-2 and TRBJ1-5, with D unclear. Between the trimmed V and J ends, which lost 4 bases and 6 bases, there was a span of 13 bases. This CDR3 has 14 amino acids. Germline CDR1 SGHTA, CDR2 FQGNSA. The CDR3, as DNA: TGTGCCAGCAGCTACCCCGGGTGGGGTCAGCCCCAGCATTTT. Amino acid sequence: CASSYPGWGQPQHF. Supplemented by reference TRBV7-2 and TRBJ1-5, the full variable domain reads GAGVSQSPSNKVTEKGKDVELRCDPISGHTALYWYRQSLGQGLEFLIYFQGNSAPDKSGLPSDRFSAERTGGSVSTLTIQRTQQEDSAVYLCASSYPGWGQPQHFGDGTRLSIL.

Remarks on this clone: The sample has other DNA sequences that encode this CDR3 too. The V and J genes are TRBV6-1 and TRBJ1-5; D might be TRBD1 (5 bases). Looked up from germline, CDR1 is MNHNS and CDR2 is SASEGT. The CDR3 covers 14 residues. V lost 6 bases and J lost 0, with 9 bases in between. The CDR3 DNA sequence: TGTGCCAGCAGGGGGCGGGATAGCAATCAGCCCCAGCATTTT. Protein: CASRGRDSNQPQHF.

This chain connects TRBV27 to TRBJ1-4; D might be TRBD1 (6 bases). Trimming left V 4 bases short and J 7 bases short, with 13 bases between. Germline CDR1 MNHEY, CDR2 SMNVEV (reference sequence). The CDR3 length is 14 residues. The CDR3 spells CASSSNRVGEKLFF. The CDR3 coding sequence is TGTGCCAGCAGTTCAAACAGGGTGGGTGAAAAACTGTTTTTT. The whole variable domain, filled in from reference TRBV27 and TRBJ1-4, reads EAQVTQNPRYLITVTGKKLTVTCSQNMNHEYMSWYRQDPGLGLRQIYYSMNVEVTDKGDVPEGYKVSRKEKRNFPLILESPSPNQTSLYFCASSSNRVGEKLFFGSGTQLSVL.

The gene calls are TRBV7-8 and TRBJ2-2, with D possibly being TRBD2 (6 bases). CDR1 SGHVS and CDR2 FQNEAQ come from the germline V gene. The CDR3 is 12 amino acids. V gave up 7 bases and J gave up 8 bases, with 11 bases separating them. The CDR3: CASTRLGGELFF. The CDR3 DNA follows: TGTGCCAGCACTCGACTAGGAGGGGAGCTGTTTTTT.

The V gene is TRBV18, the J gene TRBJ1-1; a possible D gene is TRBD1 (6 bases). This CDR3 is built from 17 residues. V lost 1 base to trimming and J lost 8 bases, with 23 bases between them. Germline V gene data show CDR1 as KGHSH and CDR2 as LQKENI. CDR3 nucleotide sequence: TGTGCCAGCTCACCACAATTGGCCGAGAATTCGGGACAAGAAGCTTTCTTT. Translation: CASSPQLAENSGQEAFF.

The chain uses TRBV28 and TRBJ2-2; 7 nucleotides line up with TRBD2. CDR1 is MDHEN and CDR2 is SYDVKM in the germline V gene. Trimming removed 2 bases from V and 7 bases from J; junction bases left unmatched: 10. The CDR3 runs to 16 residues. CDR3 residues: CASSLPSGTRGGELFF. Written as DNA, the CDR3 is TGTGCCAGCAGTTTACCCAGCGGGACTCGTGGCGGGGAGCTGTTTTTT.

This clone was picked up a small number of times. The DNA for the CDR3 is TGCAGCTCCAGACAGGGGACAGATACGCAGTATTTT. It is translated as CSSRQGTDTQYF. The chain has TRBV29-1 and TRBJ2-3; the match to TRBD1 covers 8 bases. The CDR3 sequence is 12 residues long. Germline CDR1 SQVTM, CDR2 ANQGSEA. With 8 bases clipped from V and 3 bases from J, the junction kept 4 bases outside the gene matches.

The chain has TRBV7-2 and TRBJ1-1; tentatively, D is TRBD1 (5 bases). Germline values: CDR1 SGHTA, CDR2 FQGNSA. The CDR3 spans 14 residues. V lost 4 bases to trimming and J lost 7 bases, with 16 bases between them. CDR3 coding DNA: TGTGCCAGCAGCTCCACCTCGGGGGGTCTTGAAGCTTTCTTT. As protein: CASSSTSGGLEAFF.

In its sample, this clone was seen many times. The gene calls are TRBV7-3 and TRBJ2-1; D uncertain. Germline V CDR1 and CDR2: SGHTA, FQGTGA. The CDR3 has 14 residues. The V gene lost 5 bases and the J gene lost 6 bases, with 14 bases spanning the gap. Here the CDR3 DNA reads TGTGCCAGCAGCCCATCGGCTAGGATCAATGAGCAGTTCTTC. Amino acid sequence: CASSPSARINEQFF.

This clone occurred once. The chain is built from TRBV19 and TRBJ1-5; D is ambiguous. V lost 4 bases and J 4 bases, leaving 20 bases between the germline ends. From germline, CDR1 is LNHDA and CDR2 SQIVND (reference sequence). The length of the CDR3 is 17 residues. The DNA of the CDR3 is TGTGCCAGTAGTACCCTATCCGGGAGCCCCTTTAATCAGCCCCAGCATTTT. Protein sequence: CASSTLSGSPFNQPQHF. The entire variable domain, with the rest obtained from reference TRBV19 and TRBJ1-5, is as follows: DGGITQSPKYLFRKEGQNVTLSCEQNLNHDAMYWYRQDPGQGLRLIYYSQIVNDFQKGDIAEGYSVSREKKESFPLTVTSAQKNPTAFYLCASSTLSGSPFNQPQHFGDGTRLSIL.

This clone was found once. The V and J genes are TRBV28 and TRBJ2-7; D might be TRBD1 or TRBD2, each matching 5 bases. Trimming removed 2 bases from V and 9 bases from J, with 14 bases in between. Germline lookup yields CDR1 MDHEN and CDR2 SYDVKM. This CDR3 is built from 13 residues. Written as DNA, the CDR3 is TGTGCCAGCAGTTTACCGTGGTGGGACGGGCAGTACTTC. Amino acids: CASSLPWWDGQYF.

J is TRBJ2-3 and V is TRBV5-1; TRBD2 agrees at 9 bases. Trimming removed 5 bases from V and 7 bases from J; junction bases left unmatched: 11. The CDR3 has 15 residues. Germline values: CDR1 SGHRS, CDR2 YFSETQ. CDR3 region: CASSGGAGGPNTQYF. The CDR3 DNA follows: TGCGCCAGCAGTGGGGGAGCGGGGGGACCAAATACGCAGTATTTT.